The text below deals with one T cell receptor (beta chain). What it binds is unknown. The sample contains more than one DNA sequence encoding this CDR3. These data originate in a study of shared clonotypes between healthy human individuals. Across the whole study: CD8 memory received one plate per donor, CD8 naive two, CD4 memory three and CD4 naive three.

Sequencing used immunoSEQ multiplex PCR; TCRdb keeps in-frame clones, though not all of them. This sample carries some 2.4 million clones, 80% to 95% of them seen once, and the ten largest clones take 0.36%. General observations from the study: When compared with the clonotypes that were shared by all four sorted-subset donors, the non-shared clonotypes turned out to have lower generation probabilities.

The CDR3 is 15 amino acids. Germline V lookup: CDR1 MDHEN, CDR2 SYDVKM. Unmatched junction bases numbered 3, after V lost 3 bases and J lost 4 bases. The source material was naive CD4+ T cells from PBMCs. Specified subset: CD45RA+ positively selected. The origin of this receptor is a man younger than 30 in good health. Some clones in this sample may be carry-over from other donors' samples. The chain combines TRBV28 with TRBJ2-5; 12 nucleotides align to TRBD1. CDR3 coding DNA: TGTGCCAGCAGTTTCGGGACAGGGGGCCTAGAGACCCAGTACTTC. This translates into CASSFGTGGLETQYF.